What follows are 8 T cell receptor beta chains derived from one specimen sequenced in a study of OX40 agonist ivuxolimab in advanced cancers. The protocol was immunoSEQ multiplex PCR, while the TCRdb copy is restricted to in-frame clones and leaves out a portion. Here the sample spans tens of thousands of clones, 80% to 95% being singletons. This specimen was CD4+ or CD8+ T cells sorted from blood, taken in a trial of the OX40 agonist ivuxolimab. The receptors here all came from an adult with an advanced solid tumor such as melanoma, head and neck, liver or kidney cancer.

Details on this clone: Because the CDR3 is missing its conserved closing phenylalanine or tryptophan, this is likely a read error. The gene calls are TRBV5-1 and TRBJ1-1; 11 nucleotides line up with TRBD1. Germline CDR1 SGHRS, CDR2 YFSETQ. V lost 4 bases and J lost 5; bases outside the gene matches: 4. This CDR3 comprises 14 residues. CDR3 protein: CASSQGTGGTEAFL. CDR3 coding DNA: TGCGCCAGCAGCCAAGGGACAGGGGGAACTGAAGCTTTCCTT.

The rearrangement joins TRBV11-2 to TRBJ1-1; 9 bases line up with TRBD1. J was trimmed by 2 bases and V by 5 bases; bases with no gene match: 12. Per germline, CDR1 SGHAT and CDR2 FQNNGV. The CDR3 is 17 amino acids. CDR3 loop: CASSPGTGLGTNTEAFF. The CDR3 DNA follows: TGTGCCAGCAGCCCGGGGACAGGGTTAGGGACAAACACTGAAGCTTTCTTT.

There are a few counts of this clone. Written as DNA, the CDR3 is TGTGCCAGCAGGGGGACAGCGTCGGGAACCGCTTTCTTT. Residues: CASRGTASGTAFF. The chain employs TRBV2 and TRBJ1-1; 7 bases match TRBD1. CDR1 is SNHLY, CDR2 FYNNEI, per germline. CDR3 length: 13 residues. Trimming removed 6 bases from V and 11 bases from J; junction bases left unmatched: 12.

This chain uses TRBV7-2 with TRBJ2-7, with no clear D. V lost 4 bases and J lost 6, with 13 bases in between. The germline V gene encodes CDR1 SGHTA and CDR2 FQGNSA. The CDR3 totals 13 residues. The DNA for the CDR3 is TGTGCCAGCAGCTCCCCATTTGTTCGCGAGCAGTACTTC. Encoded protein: CASSSPFVREQYF.

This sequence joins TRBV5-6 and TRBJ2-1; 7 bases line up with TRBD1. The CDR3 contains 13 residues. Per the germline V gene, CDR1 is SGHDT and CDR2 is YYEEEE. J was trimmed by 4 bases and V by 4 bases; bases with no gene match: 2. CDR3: CASSTGEYNEQFF. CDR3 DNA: TGTGCCAGCAGCACAGGGGAATACAATGAGCAGTTCTTC.

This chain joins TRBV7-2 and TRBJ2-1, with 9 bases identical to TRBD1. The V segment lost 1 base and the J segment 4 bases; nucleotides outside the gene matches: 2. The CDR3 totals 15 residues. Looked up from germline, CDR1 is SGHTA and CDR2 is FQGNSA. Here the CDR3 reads CASSLEGQGYNEQFF. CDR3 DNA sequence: TGTGCCAGCAGCTTAGAGGGACAGGGATACAATGAGCAGTTCTTC.

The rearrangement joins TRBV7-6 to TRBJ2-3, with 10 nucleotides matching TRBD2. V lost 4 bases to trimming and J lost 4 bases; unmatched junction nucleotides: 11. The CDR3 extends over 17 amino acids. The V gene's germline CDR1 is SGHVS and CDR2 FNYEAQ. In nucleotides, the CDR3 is TGTGCCAGCAGCTCCGGGGCTAGCGGGAGTGGAGCAGATACGCAGTATTTT. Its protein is CASSSGASGSGADTQYF.

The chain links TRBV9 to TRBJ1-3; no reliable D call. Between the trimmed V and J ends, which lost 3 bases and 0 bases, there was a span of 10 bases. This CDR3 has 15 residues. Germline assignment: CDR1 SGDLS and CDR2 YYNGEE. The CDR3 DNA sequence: TGTGCCAGCAGCGCCCTTTCAAGCTCTGGAAACACCATATATTTT. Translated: CASSALSSSGNTIYF.